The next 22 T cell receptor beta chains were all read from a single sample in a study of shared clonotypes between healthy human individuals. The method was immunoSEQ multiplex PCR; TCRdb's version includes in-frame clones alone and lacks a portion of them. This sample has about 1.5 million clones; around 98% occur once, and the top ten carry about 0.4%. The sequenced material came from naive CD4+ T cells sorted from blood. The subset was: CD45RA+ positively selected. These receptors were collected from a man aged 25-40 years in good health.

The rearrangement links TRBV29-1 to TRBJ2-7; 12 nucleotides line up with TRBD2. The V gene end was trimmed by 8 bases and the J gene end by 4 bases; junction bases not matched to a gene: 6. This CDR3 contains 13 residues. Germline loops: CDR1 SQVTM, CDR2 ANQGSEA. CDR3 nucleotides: TGCAGCATCGACCTAGCGGGAGGGTACGAGCAGTACTTC. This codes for CSIDLAGGYEQYF.

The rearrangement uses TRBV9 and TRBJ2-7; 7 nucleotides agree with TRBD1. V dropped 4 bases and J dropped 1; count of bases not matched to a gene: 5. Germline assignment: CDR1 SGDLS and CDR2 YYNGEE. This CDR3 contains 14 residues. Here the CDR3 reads CASSPTGQSYEQYF. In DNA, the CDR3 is TGTGCCAGCAGCCCAACGGGACAGTCCTACGAGCAGTACTTC. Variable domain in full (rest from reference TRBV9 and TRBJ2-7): DSGVTQTPKHLITATGQRVTLRCSPRSGDLSVYWYQQSLDQGLQFLIQYYNGEERAKGNILERFSAQQFPDLHSELNLSSLELGDSALYFCASSPTGQSYEQYFGPGTRLTVT.

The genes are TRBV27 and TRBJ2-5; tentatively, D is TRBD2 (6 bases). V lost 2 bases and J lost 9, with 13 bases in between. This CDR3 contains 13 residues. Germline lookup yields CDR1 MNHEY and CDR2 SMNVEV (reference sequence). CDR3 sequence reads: CASSLEGRGAQYF. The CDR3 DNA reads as TGTGCCAGCAGTTTAGAGGGACGCGGGGCCCAGTACTTC.

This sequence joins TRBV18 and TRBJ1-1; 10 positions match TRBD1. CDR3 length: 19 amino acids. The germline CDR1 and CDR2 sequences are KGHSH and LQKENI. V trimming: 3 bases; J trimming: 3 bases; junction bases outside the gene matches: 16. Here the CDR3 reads CASSPLSGTGVGSDTEAFF. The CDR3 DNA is TGTGCCAGCTCACCGCTATCCGGGACAGGGGTGGGGTCGGACACTGAAGCTTTCTTT.

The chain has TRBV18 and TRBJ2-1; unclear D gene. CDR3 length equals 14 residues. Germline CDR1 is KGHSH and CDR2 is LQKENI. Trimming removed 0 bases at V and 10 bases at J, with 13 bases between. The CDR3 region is CASSPPWSPAEQFF. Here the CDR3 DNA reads TGTGCCAGCTCACCACCGTGGAGCCCCGCGGAGCAGTTCTTC.

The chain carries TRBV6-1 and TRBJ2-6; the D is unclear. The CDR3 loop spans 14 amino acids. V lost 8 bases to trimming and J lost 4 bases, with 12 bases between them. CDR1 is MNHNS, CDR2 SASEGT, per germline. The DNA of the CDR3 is TGTGCCAGCTCTAGGGTTAGCGGGGCCAACGTCCTGACTTTC. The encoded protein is CASSRVSGANVLTF.

In DNA form, the CDR3 reads TGTGCCAGCAGTTTAGTCGGACAGGGCAACTACGAGCAGTACTTC. Translation gives CASSLVGQGNYEQYF. The gene calls are TRBV28 and TRBJ2-7; 8 bases are a match to TRBD1. CDR1 is MDHEN, CDR2 SYDVKM, per germline. The CDR3 sequence is 15 residues long. Trimming took 2 bases from V and 3 from J; bases not matched to a gene: 6.

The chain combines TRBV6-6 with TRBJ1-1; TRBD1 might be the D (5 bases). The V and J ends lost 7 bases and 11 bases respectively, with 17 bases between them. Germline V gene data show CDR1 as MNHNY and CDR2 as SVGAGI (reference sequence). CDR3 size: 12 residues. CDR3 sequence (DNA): TGTGCCAGCACTCTCGGGACCGCAGACGCTTTCTTT. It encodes CASTLGTADAFF.

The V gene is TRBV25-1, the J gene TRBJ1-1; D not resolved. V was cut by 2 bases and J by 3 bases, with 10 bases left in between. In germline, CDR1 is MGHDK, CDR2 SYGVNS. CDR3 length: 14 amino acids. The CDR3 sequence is CASSEKAWDTEAFF. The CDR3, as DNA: TGTGCCAGCAGTGAAAAGGCTTGGGACACTGAAGCTTTCTTT.

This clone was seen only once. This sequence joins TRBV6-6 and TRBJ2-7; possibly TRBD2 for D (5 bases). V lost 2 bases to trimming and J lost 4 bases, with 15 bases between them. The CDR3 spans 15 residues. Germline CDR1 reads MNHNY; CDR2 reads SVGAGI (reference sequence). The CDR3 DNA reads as TGTGCCAGCAGTTACGGGCCGACGCCGGGATACGAGCAGTACTTC. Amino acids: CASSYGPTPGYEQYF.

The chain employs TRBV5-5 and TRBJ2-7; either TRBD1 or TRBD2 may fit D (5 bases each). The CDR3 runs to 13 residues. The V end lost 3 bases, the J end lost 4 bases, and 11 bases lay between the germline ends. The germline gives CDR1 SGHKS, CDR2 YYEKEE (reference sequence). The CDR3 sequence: CASSSWDRYEQYF. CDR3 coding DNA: TGTGCCAGCAGCTCGTGGGACCGTTACGAGCAGTACTTC.

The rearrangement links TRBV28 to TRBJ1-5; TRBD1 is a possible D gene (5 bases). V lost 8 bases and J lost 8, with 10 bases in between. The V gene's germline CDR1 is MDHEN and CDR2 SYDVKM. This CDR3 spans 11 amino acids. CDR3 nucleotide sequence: TGTGCCAGCCGGGGGGTCGAGCCCCAGCATTTT. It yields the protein CASRGVEPQHF.

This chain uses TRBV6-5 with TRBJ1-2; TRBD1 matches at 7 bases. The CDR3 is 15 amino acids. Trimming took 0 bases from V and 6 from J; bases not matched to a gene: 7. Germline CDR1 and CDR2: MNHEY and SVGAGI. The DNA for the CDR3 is TGTGCCAGCAGTTACTCTTCCGGGACAGTACATGGCTACACCTTC. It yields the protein CASSYSSGTVHGYTF.

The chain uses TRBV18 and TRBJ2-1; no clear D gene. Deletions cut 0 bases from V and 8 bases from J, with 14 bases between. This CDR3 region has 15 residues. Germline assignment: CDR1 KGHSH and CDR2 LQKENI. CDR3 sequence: CASSPPSLKRDEQFF. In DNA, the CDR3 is TGTGCCAGCTCACCACCGTCTTTAAAGAGAGATGAGCAGTTCTTC.

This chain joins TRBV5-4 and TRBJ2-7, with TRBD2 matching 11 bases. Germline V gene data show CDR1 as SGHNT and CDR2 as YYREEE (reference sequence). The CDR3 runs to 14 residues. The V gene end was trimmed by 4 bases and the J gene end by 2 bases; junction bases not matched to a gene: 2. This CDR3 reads CASSQTSGTYEQYF. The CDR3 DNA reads TGTGCCAGCAGCCAGACTAGCGGGACCTACGAGCAGTACTTC.

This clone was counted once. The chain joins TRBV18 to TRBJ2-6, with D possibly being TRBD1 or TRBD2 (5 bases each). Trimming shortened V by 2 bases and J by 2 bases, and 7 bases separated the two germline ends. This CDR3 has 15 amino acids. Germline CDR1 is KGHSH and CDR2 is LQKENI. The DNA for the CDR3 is TGTGCCAGCTCACCAAGAGGGGCTGGGGCCAACGTCCTGACTTTC. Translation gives CASSPRGAGANVLTF.

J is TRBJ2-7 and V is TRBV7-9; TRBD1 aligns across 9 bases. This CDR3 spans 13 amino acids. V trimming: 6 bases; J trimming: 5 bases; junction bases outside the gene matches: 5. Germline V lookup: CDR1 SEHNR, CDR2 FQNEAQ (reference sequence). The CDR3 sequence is CASSWTGDDEQYF. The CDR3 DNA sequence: TGTGCCAGCAGTTGGACAGGGGACGACGAGCAGTACTTC.

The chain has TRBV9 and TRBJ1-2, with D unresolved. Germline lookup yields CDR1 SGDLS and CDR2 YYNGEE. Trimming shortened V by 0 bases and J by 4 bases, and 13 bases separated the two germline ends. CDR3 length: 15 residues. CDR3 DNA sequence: TGTGCCAGCAGCGTAGGGGTAACGCGGGGCTATGGCTACACCTTC. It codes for CASSVGVTRGYGYTF.

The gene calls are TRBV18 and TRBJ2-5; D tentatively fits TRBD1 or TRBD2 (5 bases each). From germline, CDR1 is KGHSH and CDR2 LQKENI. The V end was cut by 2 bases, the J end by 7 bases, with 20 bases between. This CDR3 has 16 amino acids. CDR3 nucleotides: TGTGCCAGCTCACCAACGGGGCAGGGTCGAGTGGTGACCCAGTACTTC. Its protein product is CASSPTGQGRVVTQYF.

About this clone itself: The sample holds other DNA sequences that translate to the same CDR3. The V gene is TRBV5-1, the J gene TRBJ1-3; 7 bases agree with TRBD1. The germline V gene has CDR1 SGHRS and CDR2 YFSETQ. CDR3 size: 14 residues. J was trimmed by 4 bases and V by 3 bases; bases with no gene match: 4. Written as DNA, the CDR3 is TGCGCCAGCAGCTGGGACAGTTCAGGAAACACCATATATTTT. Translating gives CASSWDSSGNTIYF.

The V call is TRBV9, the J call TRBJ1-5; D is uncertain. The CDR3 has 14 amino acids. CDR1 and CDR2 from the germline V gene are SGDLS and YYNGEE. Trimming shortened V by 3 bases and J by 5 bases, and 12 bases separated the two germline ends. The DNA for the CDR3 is TGTGCCAGCAGCGGTGTGTCCCCGGATCAGCCCCAGCATTTT. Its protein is CASSGVSPDQPQHF.

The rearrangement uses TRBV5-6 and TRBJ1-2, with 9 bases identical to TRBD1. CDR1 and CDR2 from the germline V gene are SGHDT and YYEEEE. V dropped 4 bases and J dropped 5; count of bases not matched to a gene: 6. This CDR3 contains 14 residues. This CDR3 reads CASSRPTGGYGYTF. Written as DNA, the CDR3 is TGTGCCAGCAGCCGACCGACAGGGGGTTATGGCTACACCTTC. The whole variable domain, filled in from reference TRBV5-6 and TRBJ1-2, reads DAGVTQSPTHLIKTRGQQVTLRCSPKSGHDTVSWYQQALGQGPQFIFQYYEEEERQRGNFPDRFSGHQFPNYSSELNVNALLLGDSALYLCASSRPTGGYGYTFGSGTRLTVV.